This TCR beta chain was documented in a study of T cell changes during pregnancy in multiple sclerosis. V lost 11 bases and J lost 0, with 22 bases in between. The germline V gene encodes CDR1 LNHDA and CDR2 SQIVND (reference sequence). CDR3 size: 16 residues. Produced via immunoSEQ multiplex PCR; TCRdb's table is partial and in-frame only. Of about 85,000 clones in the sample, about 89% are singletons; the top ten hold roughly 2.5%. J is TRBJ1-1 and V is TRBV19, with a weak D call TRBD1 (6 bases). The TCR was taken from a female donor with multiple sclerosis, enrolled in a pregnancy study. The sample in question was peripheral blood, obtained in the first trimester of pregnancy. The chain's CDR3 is CASRRRPTGMNTEAFF. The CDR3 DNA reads TGTGCCTCCAGGCGGCGCCCTACAGGGATGAACACTGAAGCTTTCTTT.